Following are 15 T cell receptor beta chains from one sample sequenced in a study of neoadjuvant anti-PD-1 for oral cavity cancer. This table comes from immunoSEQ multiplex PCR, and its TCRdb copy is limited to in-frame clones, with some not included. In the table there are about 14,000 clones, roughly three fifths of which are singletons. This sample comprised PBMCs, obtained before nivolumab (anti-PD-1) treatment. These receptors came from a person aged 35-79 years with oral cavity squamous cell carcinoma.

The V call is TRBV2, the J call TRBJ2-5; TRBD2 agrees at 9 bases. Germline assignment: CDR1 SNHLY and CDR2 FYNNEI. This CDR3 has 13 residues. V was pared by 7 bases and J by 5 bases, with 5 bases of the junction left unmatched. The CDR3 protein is CASMAGGQETQYF. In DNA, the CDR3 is TGTGCCAGCATGGCGGGGGGGCAGGAGACCCAGTACTTC. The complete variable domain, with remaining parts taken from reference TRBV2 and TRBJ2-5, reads EPEVTQTPSHQVTQMGQEVILRCVPISNHLYFYWYRQILGQKVEFLVSFYNNEISEKSEIFDDQFSVERPDGSNFTLKIRSTKLEDSAMYFCASMAGGQETQYFGPGTRLLVL.

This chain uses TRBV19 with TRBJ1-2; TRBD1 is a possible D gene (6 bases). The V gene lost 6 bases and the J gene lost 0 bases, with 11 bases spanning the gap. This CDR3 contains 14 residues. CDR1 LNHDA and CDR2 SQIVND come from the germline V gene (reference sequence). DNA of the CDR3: TGTGCCAGTAGATTCGGACAGACTAACTATGGCTACACCTTC. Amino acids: CASRFGQTNYGYTF.

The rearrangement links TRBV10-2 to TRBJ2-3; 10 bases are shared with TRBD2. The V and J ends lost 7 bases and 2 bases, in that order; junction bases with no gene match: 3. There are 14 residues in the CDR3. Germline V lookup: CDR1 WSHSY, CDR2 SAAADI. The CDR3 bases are TGCGCCAGCAAGGGGACTAGCGACACAGATACGCAGTATTTT. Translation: CASKGTSDTDTQYF.

CDR3 region: CSVKGGQHSTDTQYF. The CDR3 region has the DNA TGCAGCGTTAAGGGTGGACAGCACAGCACAGATACGCAGTATTTT. The J gene is TRBJ2-3, the V gene TRBV29-1, with D possibly matching TRBD1 (6 bases). The CDR3 totals 15 residues. From germline, CDR1 is SQVTM and CDR2 ANQGSEA. The V gene lost 5 bases and the J gene lost 0 bases, with 15 bases spanning the gap.

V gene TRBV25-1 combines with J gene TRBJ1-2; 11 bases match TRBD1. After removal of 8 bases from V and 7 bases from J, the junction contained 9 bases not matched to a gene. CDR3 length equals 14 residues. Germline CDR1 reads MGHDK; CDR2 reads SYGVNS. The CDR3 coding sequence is TGTGCCAGCGCGGCCTCCGGGACAGGGGGTGGCTACACCTTC. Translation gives CASAASGTGGGYTF.

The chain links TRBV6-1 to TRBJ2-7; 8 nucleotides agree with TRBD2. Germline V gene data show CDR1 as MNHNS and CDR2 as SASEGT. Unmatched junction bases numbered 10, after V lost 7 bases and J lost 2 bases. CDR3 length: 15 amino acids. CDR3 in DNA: TGTGCCAGCACCCCTCGGACAGCGGGGGCCTACGAGCAGTACTTC. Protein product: CASTPRTAGAYEQYF.

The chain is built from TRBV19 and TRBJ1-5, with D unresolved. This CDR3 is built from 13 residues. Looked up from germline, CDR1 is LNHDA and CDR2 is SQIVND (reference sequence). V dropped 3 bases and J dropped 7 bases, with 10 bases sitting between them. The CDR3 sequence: CASSIPGSQPQHF. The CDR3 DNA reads TGTGCCAGTAGTATCCCAGGCAGCCAGCCCCAGCATTTT.

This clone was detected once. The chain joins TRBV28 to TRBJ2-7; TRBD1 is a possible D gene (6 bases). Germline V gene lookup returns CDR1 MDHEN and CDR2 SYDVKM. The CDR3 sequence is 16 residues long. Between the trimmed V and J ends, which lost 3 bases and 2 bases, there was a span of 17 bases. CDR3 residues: CASSFTLQGLTYEQYF. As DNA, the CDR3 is TGTGCCAGCAGTTTTACCCTACAGGGATTGACCTACGAGCAGTACTTC.

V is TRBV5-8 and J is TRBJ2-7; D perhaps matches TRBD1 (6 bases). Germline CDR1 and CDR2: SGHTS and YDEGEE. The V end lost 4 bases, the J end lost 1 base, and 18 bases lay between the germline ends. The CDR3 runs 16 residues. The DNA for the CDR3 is TGTGCCAGCAGCCGAGCTTCGGACAGAGCATCCTACGAGCAGTACTTC. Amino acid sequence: CASSRASDRASYEQYF.

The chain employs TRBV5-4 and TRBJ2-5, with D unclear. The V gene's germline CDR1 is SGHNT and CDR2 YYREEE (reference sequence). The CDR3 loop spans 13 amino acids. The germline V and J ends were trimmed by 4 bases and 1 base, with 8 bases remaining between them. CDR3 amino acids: CASSPWFQETQYF. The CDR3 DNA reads TGTGCCAGCAGCCCTTGGTTCCAAGAGACCCAGTACTTC.

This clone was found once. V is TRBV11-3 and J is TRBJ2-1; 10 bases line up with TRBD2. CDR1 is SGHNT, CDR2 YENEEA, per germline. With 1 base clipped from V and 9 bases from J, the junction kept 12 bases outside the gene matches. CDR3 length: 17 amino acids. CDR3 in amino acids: CASSLVMGASGSSEQFF. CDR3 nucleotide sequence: TGTGCCAGCAGCTTAGTAATGGGGGCTAGCGGGAGTAGTGAGCAGTTCTTC.

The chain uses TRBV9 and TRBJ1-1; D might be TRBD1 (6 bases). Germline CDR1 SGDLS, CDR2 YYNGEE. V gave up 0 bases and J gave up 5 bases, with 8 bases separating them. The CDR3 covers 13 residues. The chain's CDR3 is CASSVAQGTEAFF. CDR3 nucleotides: TGTGCCAGCAGCGTAGCTCAGGGGACTGAAGCTTTCTTT.

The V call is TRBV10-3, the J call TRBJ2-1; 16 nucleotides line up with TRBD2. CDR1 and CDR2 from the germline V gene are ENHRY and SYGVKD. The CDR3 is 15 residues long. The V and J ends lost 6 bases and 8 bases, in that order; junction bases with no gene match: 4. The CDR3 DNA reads TGTGCCATCAGAGAGGGACTAGCGGGAGGGGATGAGCAGTTCTTC. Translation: CAIREGLAGGDEQFF.

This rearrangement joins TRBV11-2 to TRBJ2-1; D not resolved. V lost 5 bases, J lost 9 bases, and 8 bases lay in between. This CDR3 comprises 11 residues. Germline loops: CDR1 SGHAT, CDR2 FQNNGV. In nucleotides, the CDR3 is TGTGCCAGCAGCCCCTTGGGTGAGCAGTTCTTC. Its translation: CASSPLGEQFF.

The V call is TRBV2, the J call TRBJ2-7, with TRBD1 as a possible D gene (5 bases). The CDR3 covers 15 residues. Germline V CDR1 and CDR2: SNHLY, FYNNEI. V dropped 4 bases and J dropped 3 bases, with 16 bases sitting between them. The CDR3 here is CASSVDRIRDYEQYF. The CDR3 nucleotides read TGTGCCAGCAGTGTTGACAGAATAAGGGACTACGAGCAGTACTTC.